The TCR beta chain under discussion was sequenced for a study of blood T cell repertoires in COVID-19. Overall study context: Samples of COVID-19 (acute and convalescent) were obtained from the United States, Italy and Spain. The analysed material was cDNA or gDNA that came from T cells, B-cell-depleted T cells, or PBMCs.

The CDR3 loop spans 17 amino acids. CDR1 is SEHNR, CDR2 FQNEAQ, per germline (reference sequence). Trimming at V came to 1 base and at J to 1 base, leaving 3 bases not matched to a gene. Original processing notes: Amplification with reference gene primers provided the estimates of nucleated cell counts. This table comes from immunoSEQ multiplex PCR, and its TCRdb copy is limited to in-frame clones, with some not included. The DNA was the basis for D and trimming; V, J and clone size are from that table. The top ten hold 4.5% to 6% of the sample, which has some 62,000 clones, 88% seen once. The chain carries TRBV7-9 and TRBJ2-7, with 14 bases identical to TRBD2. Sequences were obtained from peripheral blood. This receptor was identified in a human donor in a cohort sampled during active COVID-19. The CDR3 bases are TGTGCCAGCAGCTTAGGGGGACTAGCGGGAGAGTCCTACGAGCAGTACTTC. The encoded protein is CASSLGGLAGESYEQYF.